This paragraph reports one T cell receptor beta chain. This sample stems from a study of control samples from healthy donors and cancer patients. TCRdb keeps only in-frame clones here, not all; method: immunoSEQ multiplex PCR. This sample has fewer than 200,000 clones, with around 96% found just once. The sequence was collected from a woman between 25 and 40 years old in good health. The material sequenced was blood.

Here the CDR3 DNA reads TGTGCCAGCAGTTTAGAACTAACCCATAGCAATCAGCCCCAGCATTTT. Translating gives CASSLELTHSNQPQHF. The chain links TRBV28 to TRBJ1-5; no clear D. CDR1 MDHEN and CDR2 SYDVKM come from the germline V gene. The CDR3 loop spans 16 amino acids. V lost 2 bases and J 0 bases, leaving 11 bases between the germline ends.